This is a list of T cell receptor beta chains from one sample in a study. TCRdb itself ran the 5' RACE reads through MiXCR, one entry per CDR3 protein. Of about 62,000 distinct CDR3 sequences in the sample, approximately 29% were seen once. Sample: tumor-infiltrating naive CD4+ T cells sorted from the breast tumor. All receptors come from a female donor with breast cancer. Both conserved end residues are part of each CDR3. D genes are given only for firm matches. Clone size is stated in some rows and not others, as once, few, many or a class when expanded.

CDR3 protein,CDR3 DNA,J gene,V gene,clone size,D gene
CAIRNRGNEQFF,TGTGCCATCAGGAACAGAGGCAATGAGCAGTTCTTC,TRBJ2-1,TRBV10-3,.,.
CASSFMGDRALEEQYF,TGTGCCAGCAGCTTCATGGGTGACAGGGCCTTGGAGGAGCAGTACTTC,TRBJ2-7,TRBV13,few,TRBD1
CASSQDPLNRRPTGGKNQPQHF,TGCGCCAGCAGCCAAGATCCTCTTAACAGGCGACCCACGGGTGGGAAAAATCAGCCCCAGCATTTT,TRBJ1-5,TRBV4-1,few,.
CASSEAFHTEAFF,TGTGCCAGCAGTGAAGCTTTTCATACTGAAGCTTTCTTT,TRBJ1-1,TRBV6-1,many,.
CASSRRLAGGTDTQYF,TGTGCCAGCAGCCGTCGACTAGCGGGAGGCACAGATACGCAGTATTTT,TRBJ2-3,TRBV12-3/TRBV12-4,.,TRBD2
CASSPGEEGFYEQYF,TGTGCCAGCAGCCCCGGGGAGGAGGGATTCTACGAGCAGTACTTC,TRBJ2-7,TRBV9,.,.
CASSLARGYTNTGELFF,TGTGCCAGCAGCTTAGCGCGCGGCTATACGAACACCGGGGAGCTGTTTTTT,TRBJ2-2,TRBV7-9,.,.
CASRSGTSGLYEQYF,TGTGCCAGCAGATCCGGGACTAGCGGACTATACGAGCAGTACTTC,TRBJ2-7,TRBV5-4,few,TRBD2
CASSLGGKGNQPQHF,TGTGCCAGCAGCTTAGGGGGGAAAGGCAATCAGCCCCAGCATTTT,TRBJ1-5,TRBV7-2,many,.
CASSLRAGELFF,TGTGCCAGCAGCTTACGGGCCGGGGAGCTGTTTTTT,TRBJ2-2,TRBV7-2,many,.
CASSPSQGGSKTEAFF,TGCGCCAGCAGCCCATCACAGGGTGGGTCTAAAACTGAAGCTTTCTTT,TRBJ1-1,TRBV4-3,.,.
CASTSLAGGRETQYF,TGTGCCAGCACCTCTTTAGCGGGAGGCCGAGAGACCCAGTACTTC,TRBJ2-5,TRBV28,few,TRBD2
CASSYRGFQETQYF,TGTGCCAGCAGTTACAGGGGGTTCCAAGAGACCCAGTACTTC,TRBJ2-5,TRBV6-5,few,.
CASPPGLVTYNEQFF,TGTGCCAGCCCTCCGGGACTAGTGACATACAATGAGCAGTTCTTC,TRBJ2-1,TRBV7-2,many,TRBD2
CASSQNRGQKAFF,TGTGCCAGCAGCCAGAACAGGGGGCAAAAAGCTTTCTTT,TRBJ1-1,TRBV3-1,.,TRBD1
CASSKRTLADSYNEQFF,TGTGCCAGCAGTAAACGGACACTAGCGGATTCTTACAATGAGCAGTTCTTC,TRBJ2-1,TRBV6-5,many,TRBD2
CASSPISRRPGQNYEQYF,TGTGCCAGCAGCCCCATATCCCGGCGACCGGGACAGAACTACGAGCAGTACTTC,TRBJ2-7,TRBV11-2,.,TRBD1
CSAGTGGGQPQHF,TGCAGCGCCGGGACAGGGGGCGGTCAGCCCCAGCATTTT,TRBJ1-5,TRBV29-1,many,TRBD1
CASMGRGDSYNEQFF,TGTGCCAGCATGGGGCGGGGAGACTCCTACAATGAGCAGTTCTTC,TRBJ2-1,TRBV28,many,.
CASSFRDEQFF,TGTGCCAGCAGTTTCCGGGATGAGCAGTTCTTC,TRBJ2-1,TRBV12-3/TRBV12-4,few,.
CSGRGVDTQYF,TGCAGTGGCCGAGGGGTAGATACGCAGTATTTT,TRBJ2-3,TRBV20-1,.,.
CASSQDRQSYEQYF,TGTGCCAGCAGCCAAGATAGGCAGTCCTACGAGCAGTACTTC,TRBJ2-7,TRBV3-1,few,.
CASSTEGETQYF,TGCGCCAGCTCGACCGAAGGGGAGACCCAGTACTTC,TRBJ2-5,TRBV10-1,few,.
CASRDGLTQHF,TGTGCCAGCAGGGACGGGTTAACCCAGCATTTT,TRBJ1-5,TRBV6-5,.,.
CASSLVRTDTGELFF,TGCGCCAGCAGCTTGGTCAGGACAGACACCGGGGAGCTGTTTTTT,TRBJ2-2,TRBV5-1,.,.
CASSSRQGADEQYF,TGTGCCAGCAGCTCCCGGCAGGGGGCCGACGAGCAGTACTTC,TRBJ2-7,TRBV7-2,medium-sized,TRBD1
CASSLWRDTQYF,TGTGCCAGCAGCTTGTGGAGAGATACGCAGTATTTT,TRBJ2-3,TRBV5-6,few,.
CTSGSTGTAYGYTF,TGCACCAGCGGATCCACCGGGACAGCCTATGGCTACACCTTC,TRBJ1-2,TRBV5-1,.,TRBD1
CAWKPRGYEQYF,TGTGCCTGGAAACCGAGAGGTTACGAGCAGTACTTC,TRBJ2-7,TRBV30,.,.
CASSLVGTSGRATDTQYF,TGCGCCAGCAGCTTGGTCGGAACTAGCGGGAGGGCGACAGATACGCAGTATTTT,TRBJ2-3,TRBV5-1,.,TRBD2
CASSQTSGEDTQYF,TGTGCCAGCAGCCAGACTAGCGGGGAAGATACGCAGTATTTT,TRBJ2-3,TRBV5-4,few,TRBD2
CSARDYRRLTGSGTEAFF,TGCAGTGCTAGAGATTATAGGAGACTCACCGGCAGCGGCACTGAAGCTTTCTTT,TRBJ1-1,TRBV20-1,.,.
CASSYRSAYEQYF,TGTGCCAGCAGTTACCGGAGTGCGTACGAGCAGTACTTC,TRBJ2-7,TRBV6-2/TRBV6-3,.,.
CASSRGVEQYF,TGTGCCAGCAGCCGGGGAGTAGAGCAGTACTTC,TRBJ2-7,TRBV7-9,few,.
CTSSLGVVQETQYF,TGTACCAGCAGCTTAGGTGTGGTCCAAGAGACCCAGTACTTC,TRBJ2-5,TRBV7-9,.,.
CASSLSGGPQETQYF,TGCGCCAGCAGCTTGTCCGGGGGGCCCCAAGAGACCCAGTACTTC,TRBJ2-5,TRBV5-1,few,.
CASSLTSGRSNEQFF,TGCGCCAGCAGCCTTACTAGCGGGAGGAGCAATGAGCAGTTCTTC,TRBJ2-1,TRBV3-1,.,TRBD2
CASSLSGRVYGYTF,TGTGCCAGCAGTTTATCTGGAAGGGTCTATGGCTACACCTTC,TRBJ1-2,TRBV28,few,.
CASSIRRESHEQFF,TGTGCCAGTAGTATCCGGCGGGAGAGCCATGAGCAGTTCTTC,TRBJ2-1,TRBV19,.,TRBD2
CASSLGDAKNNYGYTF,TGTGCCAGCAGTTTAGGGGACGCCAAAAATAACTATGGCTACACCTTC,TRBJ1-2,TRBV12-3/TRBV12-4,.,.
CASRSGGMDEKLFF,TGTGCCAGCAGATCCGGGGGGATGGATGAAAAACTGTTTTTT,TRBJ1-4,TRBV12-3/TRBV12-4,.,.
CASSPKGGASTDTQYF,TGCGCCAGCAGCCCGAAAGGGGGAGCTAGCACAGATACGCAGTATTTT,TRBJ2-3,TRBV4-3,many,.
CASSLRAGLSTEQSF,TGTGCCAGCAGCTTACGAGCGGGACTTTCTACTGAGCAGTCCTTC,TRBJ2-1,TRBV7-3,.,TRBD2
CASSLVEAGPPGANVLTF,TGCGCCAGCAGCTTGGTAGAGGCAGGCCCCCCTGGGGCCAACGTCCTGACTTTC,TRBJ2-6,TRBV5-1,.,.
CASSLEGAPNEKLFF,TGCGCCAGCAGCTTGGAAGGGGCCCCTAATGAAAAACTGTTTTTT,TRBJ1-4,TRBV5-1,few,.